The 13 T cell receptor beta chains reported below all come from one sample, sequenced in a study of blood T cell repertoires in COVID-19. Clones were read by immunoSEQ multiplex PCR, and TCRdb kept only the in-frame ones, dropping some. The data contain 100,000 or so clones, over 85% of them singletons. Sample: peripheral blood. The receptor source for this set is a woman aged 50 to 60 with COVID-19, enrolled during active disease.

The chain joins TRBV3-1 (or the pseudogene TRBV3-2) to TRBJ1-1, with D tentatively TRBD1 (6 bases). V lost 3 bases and J 8 bases, leaving 13 bases between the germline ends. CDR3 length: 13 residues. From germline, CDR1 is LGHDT and CDR2 YNNKEL (reference sequence). The CDR3 spells CASSQPGQKEAFF. The CDR3 DNA reads TGTGCCAGCAGCCAGCCCGGACAGAAAGAAGCTTTCTTT.

The rearrangement uses TRBV5-1 and TRBJ1-1; 9 nucleotides match TRBD1. The CDR3 is 15 residues long. After removal of 0 bases from V and 10 bases from J, the junction contained 10 bases not matched to a gene. Germline V gene lookup returns CDR1 SGHRS and CDR2 YFSETQ. CDR3 DNA sequence: TGCGCCAGCAGCTTGGGCGCCACAGGGGGCCAGGGAGCTTTCTTT. It translates to CASSLGATGGQGAFF.

The CDR3 loop is CASSRRQGQAPNIQYF. The DNA for the CDR3 is TGTGCCAGCAGCCGCCGACAGGGGCAGGCCCCGAACATTCAGTACTTC. The chain has TRBV7-2 and TRBJ2-4, with TRBD1 matching 8 bases. The V gene's germline CDR1 is SGHTA and CDR2 FQGNSA. The CDR3 has 16 amino acids. The V segment lost 5 bases and the J segment 7 bases; nucleotides outside the gene matches: 13.

The chain employs TRBV6-5 and TRBJ2-3; TRBD2 matches 11 bases. The CDR3 covers 14 residues. V was pared by 9 bases and J by 1 base, with 3 bases of the junction left unmatched. Germline assignment: CDR1 MNHEY and CDR2 SVGAGI. The CDR3 region has the DNA TGTGCCAGTTCACTAGCGGGGGGCACAGATACGCAGTATTTT. It specifies CASSLAGGTDTQYF.

The chain links TRBV7-2 to TRBJ1-4, with TRBD1 identical over 9 bases. The V gene's germline CDR1 is SGHTA and CDR2 FQGNSA. The CDR3 consists of 16 residues. J lost 5 bases, V lost 5 bases, and 9 bases had no gene match. In nucleotides, the CDR3 is TGTGCCAGCAGCCGGCGCTTCGGGACAGGGAATGAAAAACTGTTTTTT. This codes for CASSRRFGTGNEKLFF.

The V gene is TRBV10-1, the J gene TRBJ1-6, with TRBD1 matching 11 bases. Germline V lookup: CDR1 WNHNN, CDR2 SYGVQD (reference sequence). CDR3 length: 17 amino acids. The V and J ends lost 6 bases and 5 bases, in that order; junction bases with no gene match: 9. This CDR3 is CASSTGTGGSHNSPLHF. The CDR3 DNA reads TGCGCCAGCAGCACGGGGACAGGGGGTTCCCATAATTCACCCCTCCACTTT.

In DNA form, the CDR3 reads TGTGCCAGCAGCTTATCCGTAAGGACACAGGGCTATGGCTACACCTTC. This codes for CASSLSVRTQGYGYTF. This rearrangement joins TRBV7-2 to TRBJ1-2; D possibly corresponds to TRBD1 (6 bases). Germline V lookup: CDR1 SGHTA, CDR2 FQGNSA. CDR3 length equals 16 residues. V dropped 2 bases and J dropped 4 bases, with 17 bases sitting between them.

The CDR3 spells CASSQVTGGSLYGYTF. The CDR3, as DNA: TGTGCCAGCAGCCAAGTTACAGGGGGCAGTTTGTATGGCTACACCTTC. This sequence joins TRBV14 and TRBJ1-2, with 9 bases identical to TRBD1. V was pared by 1 base and J by 5 bases, with 8 bases of the junction left unmatched. There are 16 residues in the CDR3. CDR1 is SGHDN and CDR2 is FVKESK in the germline V gene.

V gene TRBV6-6 combines with J gene TRBJ1-5; D possibly corresponds to TRBD1 (5 bases). From germline, CDR1 is MNHNY and CDR2 SVGAGI (reference sequence). The CDR3 totals 15 residues. V was clipped by 2 bases and J by 2 bases, with 10 bases between them. CDR3 amino acids: CASSYQGNGNQPQHF. CDR3 nucleotides: TGTGCCAGCAGTTACCAGGGTAATGGCAATCAGCCCCAGCATTTT.

The V gene is TRBV10-2, the J gene TRBJ1-4, with 7 bases that match TRBD1. V trimming: 5 bases; J trimming: 8 bases; junction bases outside the gene matches: 5. The CDR3 has 13 amino acids. The germline V gene encodes CDR1 WSHSY and CDR2 SAAADI. CDR3 loop: CASSTGVVEKLFF. The CDR3 DNA is TGCGCCAGCAGTACAGGGGTTGTGGAAAAACTGTTTTTT.

The rearrangement uses TRBV5-4 and TRBJ2-7, with D possibly being TRBD1 (7 bases). The CDR3 loop spans 14 amino acids. Deletions cut 4 bases from V and 11 bases from J, with 22 bases between. Germline V gives CDR1 SGHNT, CDR2 YYREEE (reference sequence). The CDR3 sequence is CASSKRAGGLEEYF. CDR3 DNA: TGTGCCAGCAGCAAAAGGGCAGGGGGGCTGGAAGAGTACTTC.

The chain carries TRBV19 and TRBJ2-7, with a tentative D call TRBD2 (5 bases). Germline CDR1 and CDR2: LNHDA and SQIVND (reference sequence). The V end lost 5 bases, the J end lost 3 bases, and 11 bases lay between the germline ends. The CDR3 has 13 amino acids. CDR3 protein: CASSPSGGYEQYV. The DNA for the CDR3 is TGTGCCAGTAGTCCATCAGGAGGCTACGAGCAGTACGTC.

The chain employs TRBV19 and TRBJ1-5, with a weak D call TRBD1 (5 bases). The V gene's germline CDR1 is LNHDA and CDR2 SQIVND (reference sequence). The CDR3 spans 12 residues. V was cut by 7 bases and J by 2 bases, with 6 bases left in between. CDR3 sequence: CASMTGNQPQHF. The CDR3 region has the DNA TGTGCCAGTATGACAGGCAATCAGCCCCAGCATTTT. The full variable domain, its missing parts supplied by reference TRBV19 and TRBJ1-5, is DGGITQSPKYLFRKEGQNVTLSCEQNLNHDAMYWYRQDPGQGLRLIYYSQIVNDFQKGDIAEGYSVSREKKESFPLTVTSAQKNPTAFYLCASMTGNQPQHFGDGTRLSIL.